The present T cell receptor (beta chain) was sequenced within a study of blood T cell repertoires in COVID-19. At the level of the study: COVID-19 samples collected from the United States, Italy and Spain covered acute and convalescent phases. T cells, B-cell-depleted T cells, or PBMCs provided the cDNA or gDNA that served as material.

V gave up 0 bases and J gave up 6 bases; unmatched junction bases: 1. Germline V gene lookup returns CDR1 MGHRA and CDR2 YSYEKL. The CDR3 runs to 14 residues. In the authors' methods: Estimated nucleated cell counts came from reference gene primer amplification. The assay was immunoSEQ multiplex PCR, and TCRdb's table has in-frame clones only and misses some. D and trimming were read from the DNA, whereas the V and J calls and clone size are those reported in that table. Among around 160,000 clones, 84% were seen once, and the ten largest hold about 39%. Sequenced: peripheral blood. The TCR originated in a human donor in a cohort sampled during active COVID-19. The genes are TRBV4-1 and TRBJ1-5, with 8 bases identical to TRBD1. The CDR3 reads CASSQEDRVQPQHF. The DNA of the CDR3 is TGCGCCAGCAGCCAAGAGGACAGGGTTCAGCCCCAGCATTTT.